The text below deals with one T cell receptor beta chain. Its antigen remains unknown. Assay used: immunoSEQ multiplex PCR; TCRdb lists only in-frame clones, some missing. The table has 550,000 to 800,000 clones, around 72% seen once. The ends were cut back, 6 bases at V and 4 bases at J, with 19 bases in the middle. CDR3 size: 15 residues. The germline CDR1 and CDR2 sequences are SNHLY and FYNNEI. The entry originates in a study of shared clonotypes between healthy human individuals. Study-level background: Aged 18 to 49, the donors were two women and a few men. The study used three CD4 naive, three CD4 memory, two CD8 naive and one CD8 memory plate per donor.

Only Caucasian adults living in Nashville, Tennessee made up the donor group. Findings and caveats of the study: Donor clonotype sharing was expected to depend on sequencing depth.

The specimen sequenced was memory CD4+ T cells sorted from blood. The subset is: CD45RA-negative fraction. The clonotype comes from a woman younger than 45 in good health. This sequence joins TRBV2 and TRBJ2-7; D may be TRBD2 (6 bases). This CDR3 reads CASSLKPSVTYEQYF. The DNA for the CDR3 is TGTGCCAGCAGCTTAAAGCCTAGCGTGACTTACGAGCAGTACTTC.